The T cell receptor (beta chain) described here comes from a study of blood T cells in healthy people across ages. The CDR3 has 15 residues. V gave up 3 bases and J gave up 2 bases; unmatched junction bases: 6. Germline lookup yields CDR1 KGHSH and CDR2 LQKENI. For this clonotype: Its antigen is as yet unknown.

A second about 7 to 12 cycle PCR used barcoded and J-beta primers. Researchers report that a template-switch adaptor with 12 random nucleotides tagged each cDNA molecule. TCRdb independently ran MiXCR on the 5' RACE reads; one entry per CDR3 protein. The table has some 860,000 distinct CDR3 sequences, around three fifths seen once; the top ten hold roughly 24%. Findings and limits, study-wide: Both higher diversity and more naive CD4+ cells marked long-lived donors when set against aged donors.

This TCR derives from a man aged 40-49 years in good health. The sequenced sample consisted of blood. This chain connects TRBV18 to TRBJ2-5, with 7 bases that match TRBD1. DNA for the CDR3: TGTGCCAGCTCACCTCCACAGGGGCGACAAGAGACCCAGTACTTC. It specifies CASSPPQGRQETQYF.